These 31 T cell receptor beta chains originate from one sample sequenced in a study of blood T cell repertoires in COVID-19. Only in-frame clones appear in the TCRdb table, and some are missing; sequencing was by immunoSEQ multiplex PCR. The sample lists about 130,000 clones; about 85% were seen once. The sample was peripheral blood. The receptors originated from a woman in her sixties or seventies with COVID-19, enrolled during active disease.

J is TRBJ1-1 and V is TRBV19; no clear D gene. This CDR3 has 15 amino acids. V was trimmed by 5 bases and J by 5 bases, leaving 18 bases between them. Germline V gene sequence: CDR1 LNHDA, CDR2 SQIVND (reference sequence). CDR3 loop: CASSPGGRGGTEAFF. CDR3 sequence (DNA): TGTGCCAGTAGTCCTGGAGGTCGGGGAGGGACTGAAGCTTTCTTT.

The CDR3 nucleotides read TGTGCCAGCAGCTGGGACCAGGGAGGATCACCCCTCCACTTT. It yields the protein CASSWDQGGSPLHF. The rearrangement joins TRBV5-4 to TRBJ1-6, with a possible D match to TRBD1 (5 bases). Trimming took off 3 bases at V and 10 bases at J, with 14 bases between the two ends. The CDR3 runs 14 residues. The V gene's germline CDR1 is SGHNT and CDR2 YYREEE (reference sequence).

The rearrangement links TRBV11-3 to TRBJ2-3; 15 bases fit TRBD2. V lost 3 bases, J lost 4 bases, and 2 bases stayed unmatched. The germline gives CDR1 SGHNT, CDR2 YENEEA. The CDR3 totals 16 residues. The CDR3 sequence: CASSFGTSGGSDTQYF. In nucleotides, the CDR3 is TGTGCCAGCAGCTTCGGGACTAGCGGGGGGTCAGATACGCAGTATTTT.

The chain couples TRBV5-1 to TRBJ1-1; D remains unclear. Trimming left V 4 bases short and J 1 base short, with 8 bases between. The CDR3 extends over 13 amino acids. Germline V CDR1 and CDR2: SGHRS, YFSETQ. CDR3 amino acids: CASSDRGNTEAFF. The CDR3 DNA reads as TGCGCCAGCAGCGATCGGGGGAACACTGAAGCTTTCTTT.

The chain joins TRBV2 to TRBJ1-2, with D maybe TRBD1 (5 bases). CDR3 size: 14 residues. Trimming cost V 8 bases and J 3 bases, with 16 bases left between them. Germline V gene data show CDR1 as SNHLY and CDR2 as FYNNEI. CDR3 DNA sequence: TGTGCCAGCGAGAGTCCGGGGGGATACTATGGCTACACCTTC. Its translation: CASESPGGYYGYTF.

This clone came up a few times. CDR3 amino acids: CASSLHRDWDQPQHF. The DNA for the CDR3 is TGTGCCAGCAGCCTACACAGGGATTGGGATCAGCCCCAGCATTTT. This chain joins TRBV7-2 and TRBJ1-5; weak D call: TRBD1 (6 bases). The length of the CDR3 is 15 residues. CDR1 is SGHTA, CDR2 FQGNSA, per germline. Trimming removed 5 bases from V and 5 bases from J, with 16 bases in between.

A single count supports this clone. The chain couples TRBV28 to TRBJ2-1; 12 positions agree with TRBD1. The V and J ends lost 4 bases and 9 bases, in that order; junction bases with no gene match: 7. Germline CDR1 reads MDHEN; CDR2 reads SYDVKM. CDR3 length: 15 amino acids. The CDR3 sequence is CASSSPGQGASEQFF. The CDR3 bases are TGTGCCAGCAGTTCACCGGGACAGGGGGCTAGTGAGCAGTTCTTC.

This clone was picked up a small number of times. The chain has TRBV30 and TRBJ2-2; unclear D gene. V lost 4 bases, J lost 6 bases, and 9 bases lay in between. Germline-derived CDR1 and CDR2 are GTSNPN and SVGIG (reference sequence). The CDR3 is made up of 12 amino acids. The CDR3 DNA reads as TGTGCCTGGATAACAGTGTCCGGGGAGCTGTTTTTT. Translation gives CAWITVSGELFF.

This clone was observed a handful of times. The chain carries TRBV19 and TRBJ1-5; perhaps TRBD1 as D (5 bases). The CDR3 extends over 13 amino acids. The V end was cut by 4 bases, the J end by 5 bases, with 9 bases between. Germline V gives CDR1 LNHDA, CDR2 SQIVND (reference sequence). The CDR3 sequence is CASSRGGYQPQHF. In nucleotides, the CDR3 is TGTGCCAGTAGTAGGGGGGGGTATCAGCCCCAGCATTTT.

The gene calls are TRBV30 and TRBJ1-1, with no clear D. CDR1 is GTSNPN and CDR2 is SVGIG in the germline V gene (reference sequence). The CDR3 runs 15 residues. V gave up 2 bases and J gave up 0 bases, with 13 bases separating them. CDR3 residues: CAWSIVRGMNTEAFF. The CDR3 DNA sequence: TGTGCCTGGAGTATTGTGAGAGGGATGAACACTGAAGCTTTCTTT.

This chain uses TRBV5-1 with TRBJ2-7, with 16 nucleotides matching TRBD2. Germline-derived CDR1 and CDR2 are SGHRS and YFSETQ. Germline trimming cut 2 bases from V and 0 bases from J; bases unmatched to any gene: 2. This CDR3 comprises 17 residues. The CDR3 here is CASSLGTSGGVSYEQYF. Here the CDR3 DNA reads TGCGCCAGCAGCTTAGGGACTAGCGGGGGGGTCTCCTACGAGCAGTACTTC.

V and J are TRBV3-1 (or the pseudogene TRBV3-2) and TRBJ2-7; D not resolved. This CDR3 is built from 14 residues. Looked up from germline, CDR1 is LGHDT and CDR2 is YNNKEL (reference sequence). Deletions cut 6 bases from V and 0 bases from J, with 12 bases between. CDR3 residues: CASSPTLSSYEQYF. For the CDR3, the DNA is TGTGCCAGCAGTCCCACGCTGAGCTCCTACGAGCAGTACTTC.

This clone was counted many times. This chain links TRBV3-1 (or the pseudogene TRBV3-2) with TRBJ2-2; D is ambiguous. The V and J ends lost 1 base and 6 bases respectively, with 3 bases between them. This CDR3 contains 12 residues. CDR1 is LGHDT, CDR2 YNNKEL, per germline (reference sequence). CDR3 residues: CASSQGPGELFF. The CDR3 coding sequence is TGTGCCAGCAGCCAAGGGCCCGGGGAGCTGTTTTTT.

This rearrangement joins TRBV14 to TRBJ2-1, with 7 bases identical to TRBD1. CDR3 length equals 18 residues. CDR1 is SGHDN, CDR2 FVKESK, per germline. V was pared by 2 bases and J by 2 bases, with 12 bases of the junction left unmatched. The CDR3 loop reads CASSQLKGGYNPYNEQFF. The DNA for the CDR3 is TGTGCCAGCAGCCAACTTAAAGGGGGCTACAACCCCTACAATGAGCAGTTCTTC.

This clone was detected only a few times. The J gene is TRBJ1-2, the V gene TRBV5-6; 8 bases map to TRBD1. The CDR3 is 16 residues long. J lost 3 bases, V lost 4 bases, and 11 bases had no gene match. The germline CDR1 and CDR2 sequences are SGHDT and YYEEEE. CDR3 residues: CASSSTLGQEDYGYTF. DNA for the CDR3: TGTGCCAGCAGCAGTACCTTGGGACAGGAGGACTATGGCTACACCTTC.

DNA of the CDR3: TGTGCCACTTCAGACAGGGGGAACACTGAAGCTTTCTTT. It is translated as CATSDRGNTEAFF. This sequence joins TRBV10-3 and TRBJ1-1; TRBD1 agrees at 8 bases. Unmatched junction bases numbered 5, after V lost 10 bases and J lost 1 base. Germline CDR1 reads ENHRY; CDR2 reads SYGVKD. The CDR3 is 13 residues long.

The gene calls are TRBV4-3 and TRBJ2-7; D is undetermined. The germline V gene has CDR1 LGHNA and CDR2 YSLEER. V lost 4 bases to trimming and J lost 3 bases, with 10 bases between them. This CDR3 spans 13 amino acids. CDR3 coding DNA: TGCGCCAGCAGCCCCCGACTTCTCTACGAGCAGTACTTC. It translates to CASSPRLLYEQYF.

The chain couples TRBV9 to TRBJ2-5, with 12 nucleotides matching TRBD2. Germline CDR1 is SGDLS and CDR2 is YYNGEE. CDR3 length: 16 amino acids. Unmatched junction bases numbered 4, after V lost 3 bases and J lost 1 base. The CDR3 spells CASSAGLAGSQETQYF. The CDR3 DNA reads TGTGCCAGCAGCGCAGGACTAGCGGGGAGCCAAGAGACCCAGTACTTC. Full variable domain (missing parts from reference TRBV9 and TRBJ2-5): DSGVTQTPKHLITATGQRVTLRCSPRSGDLSVYWYQQSLDQGLQFLIQYYNGEERAKGNILERFSAQQFPDLHSELNLSSLELGDSALYFCASSAGLAGSQETQYFGPGTRLLVL.

This sequence joins TRBV18 and TRBJ1-1; the D gene is possibly TRBD1 (5 bases). CDR3 length equals 13 residues. The germline V gene has CDR1 KGHSH and CDR2 LQKENI. The V end was cut by 6 bases, the J end by 4 bases, with 12 bases between. The CDR3 coding sequence is TGTGCCAGCTCGCAGGGAATAGGCACTGAAGCTTTCTTT. Translating it yields CASSQGIGTEAFF.

CDR3 amino acids: CAWGQTRNSPLHF. The DNA for the CDR3 is TGTGCCTGGGGACAGACCCGGAATTCACCCCTCCACTTT. This chain uses TRBV30 with TRBJ1-6, with D possibly TRBD1 on 6 matching bases. Germline CDR1 GTSNPN, CDR2 SVGIG (reference sequence). The V end lost 5 bases, the J end lost 7 bases, and 12 bases lay between the germline ends. The CDR3 totals 13 residues.

This clone was detected once. The J gene is TRBJ1-3, the V gene TRBV18; maybe TRBD1 (6 bases). Germline V gene data show CDR1 as KGHSH and CDR2 as LQKENI. Trimming left V 2 bases short and J 0 bases short, with 8 bases between. This CDR3 is built from 15 residues. CDR3 nucleotides: TGTGCCAGCTCACCATTACAGGGCTCTGGAAACACCATATATTTT. Protein product: CASSPLQGSGNTIYF.

The chain joins TRBV2 to TRBJ2-7; TRBD2 matches 10 bases. Germline values: CDR1 SNHLY, CDR2 FYNNEI. Trimming took 0 bases from V and 4 from J; bases not matched to a gene: 6. There are 16 residues in the CDR3. The CDR3 region has the DNA TGTGCCAGCAGTGAAGCGCTTTCTAGCGGGGGTTACGAGCAGTACTTC. Translation: CASSEALSSGGYEQYF.

The V gene is TRBV27, the J gene TRBJ2-7; a possible D gene is TRBD1 (6 bases). The CDR3 runs to 13 residues. V was shortened by 3 bases and J by 5 bases, with 11 bases between the two germline ends. The germline V gene encodes CDR1 MNHEY and CDR2 SMNVEV (reference sequence). The CDR3 loop reads CASSFLGDNEQYF. CDR3 DNA: TGTGCCAGCAGTTTCTTAGGGGACAACGAGCAGTACTTC.

V gene TRBV9 combines with J gene TRBJ1-4; 9 bases line up with TRBD1. CDR1 is SGDLS, CDR2 YYNGEE, per germline. This CDR3 is built from 15 residues. Unmatched junction bases numbered 11, after V lost 4 bases and J lost 10 bases. For the CDR3, the DNA is TGTGCCAGCAGCTTGTCCGGGACAGGGCCCGGAAAACTGTTTTTT. Protein: CASSLSGTGPGKLFF. The full variable domain, its missing parts supplied by reference TRBV9 and TRBJ1-4, is DSGVTQTPKHLITATGQRVTLRCSPRSGDLSVYWYQQSLDQGLQFLIQYYNGEERAKGNILERFSAQQFPDLHSELNLSSLELGDSALYFCASSLSGTGPGKLFFGSGTQLSVL.

The CDR3 DNA reads TGTGCCAGTAGTCCGGGACAGGCAATAAATGGCTACACCTTC. Translating gives CASSPGQAINGYTF. The chain has TRBV19 and TRBJ1-2, with TRBD1 identical over 8 bases. The length of the CDR3 is 14 residues. Germline loops: CDR1 LNHDA, CDR2 SQIVND (reference sequence). Trimming removed 5 bases from V and 6 bases from J; junction bases left unmatched: 8. Complete variable domain (other parts from reference TRBV19 and TRBJ1-2): DGGITQSPKYLFRKEGQNVTLSCEQNLNHDAMYWYRQDPGQGLRLIYYSQIVNDFQKGDIAEGYSVSREKKESFPLTVTSAQKNPTAFYLCASSPGQAINGYTFGSGTRLTVV.

The chain's CDR3 is CASISDRGFAYEQYF. CDR3 bases: TGTGCCAGCATTTCAGACAGGGGGTTTGCCTACGAGCAGTACTTC. V usage is TRBV2 and J usage is TRBJ2-7; 9 nucleotides align to TRBD1. CDR3 length equals 15 residues. V trimming: 7 bases; J trimming: 2 bases; junction bases outside the gene matches: 9. Germline V gene sequence: CDR1 SNHLY, CDR2 FYNNEI.

On this clone itself: The germline gene is not matched at one end of the junction; a read error may be the cause. CDR3 nucleotides: TGCAGCGTTGAGCTAACAATAACTAGCGGTCGCACGGATACGCAGTATTTT. Amino acid sequence: CSVELTITSGRTDTQYF. This chain joins TRBV29-1 and TRBJ2-3; 8 positions agree with TRBD2. Germline assignment: CDR1 SQVTM and CDR2 ANQGSEA. The CDR3 has 17 amino acids.

The CDR3 loop reads CASSLTSWSNSPLHF. The CDR3 nucleotides are TGTGCCAGCAGCTTAACCAGTTGGAGTAATTCACCCCTCCACTTT. The chain employs TRBV11-2 and TRBJ1-6; D is ambiguous. The V gene's germline CDR1 is SGHAT and CDR2 FQNNGV. The V and J ends lost 2 bases and 6 bases respectively, with 11 bases between them. The CDR3 loop spans 15 amino acids. Supplemented by reference TRBV11-2 and TRBJ1-6, the full variable domain reads EAGVAQSPRYKIIEKRQSVAFWCNPISGHATLYWYQQILGQGPKLLIQFQNNGVVDDSQLPKDRFSAERLKGVDSTLKIQPAKLEDSAVYLCASSLTSWSNSPLHFGNGTRLTVT.

The CDR3 protein is CAWAGTGQSPLHF. The CDR3, as DNA: TGTGCCTGGGCCGGGACAGGCCAATCACCCCTCCACTTT. This chain links TRBV30 with TRBJ1-6, with TRBD1 matching over 8 bases. Germline assignment: CDR1 GTSNPN and CDR2 SVGIG (reference sequence). The CDR3 is 13 amino acids. V lost 5 bases, J lost 10 bases, and 7 bases stayed unmatched.

The chain links TRBV2 to TRBJ1-5; possible D gene TRBD1, 6 bases. Trimming took 4 bases from V and 0 from J, leaving 10 bases between them. Germline V gene lookup returns CDR1 SNHLY and CDR2 FYNNEI. The CDR3 is 15 amino acids. The CDR3 nucleotides read TGTGCCAGCAGTGCGGACAGCAATAGCAATCAGCCCCAGCATTTT. It encodes CASSADSNSNQPQHF. Variable domain in full (rest from reference TRBV2 and TRBJ1-5): EPEVTQTPSHQVTQMGQEVILRCVPISNHLYFYWYRQILGQKVEFLVSFYNNEISEKSEIFDDQFSVERPDGSNFTLKIRSTKLEDSAMYFCASSADSNSNQPQHFGDGTRLSIL.

This sequence joins TRBV11-1 and TRBJ2-1, with a tentative D call TRBD1 (6 bases). Per the germline V gene, CDR1 is SGHAT and CDR2 is FQDESV (reference sequence). Trimming took 3 bases from V and 6 from J, leaving 9 bases between them. The CDR3 is 13 amino acids. CDR3 nucleotide sequence: TGTGCCAGCAGCTTGGCCAGGGGCAATGAGCAGTTCTTC. Protein product: CASSLARGNEQFF.